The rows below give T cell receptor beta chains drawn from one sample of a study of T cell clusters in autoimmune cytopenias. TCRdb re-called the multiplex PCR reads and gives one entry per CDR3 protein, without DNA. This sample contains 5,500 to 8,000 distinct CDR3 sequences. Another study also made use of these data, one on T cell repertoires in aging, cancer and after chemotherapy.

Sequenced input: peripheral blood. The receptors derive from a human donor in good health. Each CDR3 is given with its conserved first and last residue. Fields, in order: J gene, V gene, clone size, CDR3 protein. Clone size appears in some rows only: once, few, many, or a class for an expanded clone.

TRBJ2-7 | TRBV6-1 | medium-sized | CASPPDRGTSYEQYF
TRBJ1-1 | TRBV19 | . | CASSIEPWRDTEAFF
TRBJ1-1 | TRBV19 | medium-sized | CASSTTGGAGTEAFF
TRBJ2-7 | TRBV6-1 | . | CASSYGTGGTYEQYF
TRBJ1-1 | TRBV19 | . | CASSIDRGKSTEAFF
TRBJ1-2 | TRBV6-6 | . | CASSYPGQDYGYTF
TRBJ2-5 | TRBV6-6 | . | CASSYGLAETQYF
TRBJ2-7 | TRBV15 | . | CATSREGAGGIYEQYF
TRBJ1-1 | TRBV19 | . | CASSIDPGAAEAFF
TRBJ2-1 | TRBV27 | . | CASSPRPYDIRSYNEQFF
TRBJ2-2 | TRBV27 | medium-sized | CASSLQVLETGELFF
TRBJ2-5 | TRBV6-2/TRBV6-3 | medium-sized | CASSYGLSQIQETQYF
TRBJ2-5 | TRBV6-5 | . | CASSYGHVIRETQYF
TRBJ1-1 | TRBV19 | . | CASSITQGVTEAFF
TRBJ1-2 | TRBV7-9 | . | CASSLEHEYYGYTF
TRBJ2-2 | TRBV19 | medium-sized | CASRDDSNTGELFF
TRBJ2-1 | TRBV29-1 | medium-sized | CSVETSGGPYNEQFF
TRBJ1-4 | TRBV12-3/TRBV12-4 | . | CASSHGTLVKLFF
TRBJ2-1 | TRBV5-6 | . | CASSPGTGGLWEQFF
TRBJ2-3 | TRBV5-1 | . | CASSRDQATDTQYF
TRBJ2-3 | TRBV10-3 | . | CAIRATGGSTDTQYF
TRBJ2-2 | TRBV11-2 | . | CASSLAGIYTGELFF
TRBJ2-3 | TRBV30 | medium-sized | CAWKGGQGGSDTQYF
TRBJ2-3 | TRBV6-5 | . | CASSYISGGTDTQYF
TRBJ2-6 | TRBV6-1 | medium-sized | CASTDPFTGANVLTF
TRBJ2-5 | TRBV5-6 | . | CASSLVQGRQETQYF
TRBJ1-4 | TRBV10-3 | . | CAISDRGPNEKLFF
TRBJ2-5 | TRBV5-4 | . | CASSRKEGQGRETQYF
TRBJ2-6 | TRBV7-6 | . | CASSSSGGANVLTF
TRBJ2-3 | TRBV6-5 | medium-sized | CASSYLAGDTDTQYF
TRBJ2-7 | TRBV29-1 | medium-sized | CSARVYSYEQYF
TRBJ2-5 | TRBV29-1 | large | CSVVGGGETQYF
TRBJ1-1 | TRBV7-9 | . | CASSLRWETEAFF
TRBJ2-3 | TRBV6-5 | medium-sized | CASSYNLIVAGSTDTQYF
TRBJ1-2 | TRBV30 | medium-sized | CAWSLSQGYGYTF
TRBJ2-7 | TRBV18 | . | CASSPRSGSLTGPYEQYF
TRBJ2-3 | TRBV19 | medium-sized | CASSMRWSRETDTQYF
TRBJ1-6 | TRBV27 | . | CASTPWTGANSPLHF
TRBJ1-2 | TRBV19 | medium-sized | CASSDKTYGYTF
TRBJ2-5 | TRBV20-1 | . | CSARRGGSQETQYF
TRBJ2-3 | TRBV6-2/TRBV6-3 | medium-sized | CASSRTSGGGADTQYF
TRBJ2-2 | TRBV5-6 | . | CASSLLQQNTGELFF